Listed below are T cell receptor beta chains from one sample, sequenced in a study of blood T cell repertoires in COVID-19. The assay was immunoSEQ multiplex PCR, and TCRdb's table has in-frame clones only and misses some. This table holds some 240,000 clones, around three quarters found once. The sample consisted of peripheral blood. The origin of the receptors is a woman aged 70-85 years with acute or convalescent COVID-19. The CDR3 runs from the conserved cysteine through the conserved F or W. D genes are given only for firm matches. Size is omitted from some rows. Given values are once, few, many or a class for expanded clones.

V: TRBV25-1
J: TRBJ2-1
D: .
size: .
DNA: TGTGCCAGCCAAGGAGGAAGCAATGAGCAGTTCTTC
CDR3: CASQGGSNEQFF

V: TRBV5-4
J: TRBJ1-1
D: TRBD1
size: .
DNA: TGTGCCAGCAGCGTACCGGGACAGGGAAACACTGAAGCTTTCTTT
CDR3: CASSVPGQGNTEAFF

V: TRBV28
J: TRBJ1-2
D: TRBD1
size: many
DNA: TGTGCCAGCAGTTTGGGACAGTCCTATGGCTACACCTTC
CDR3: CASSLGQSYGYTF

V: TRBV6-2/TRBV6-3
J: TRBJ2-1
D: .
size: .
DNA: TGTGCCAGCAGTTACCTCCTTGGAGAACCAAGCTACAATGAGCAGTTCTTC
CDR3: CASSYLLGEPSYNEQFF

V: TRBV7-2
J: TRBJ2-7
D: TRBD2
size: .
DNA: TGTGCCAGCAGCTTAGAGTCTAGCGGGGGGCGCGAGCAGTACTTC
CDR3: CASSLESSGGREQYF

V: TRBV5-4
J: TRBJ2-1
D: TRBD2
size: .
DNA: TGTGCCAGCAGCTTTAGGACTAGCGGGGGCTCCAATGAGCAGTTCTTC
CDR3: CASSFRTSGGSNEQFF

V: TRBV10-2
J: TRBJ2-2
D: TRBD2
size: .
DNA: TGCGCCAGCAAAGCTAGCGGGGTTGTTCGTGGGGAGCTGTTTTTT
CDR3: CASKASGVVRGELFF

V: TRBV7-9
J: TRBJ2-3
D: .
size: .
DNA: TGTGCCAGCAGCTTAGCGGGGGGGCTTAGCACAGATACGCAGTATTTT
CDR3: CASSLAGGLSTDTQYF

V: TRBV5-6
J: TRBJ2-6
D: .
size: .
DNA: TGTGCCAGCAGCTTGGCAGGGTGGCACACTGGGGCCAACGTCCTGACTTTC
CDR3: CASSLAGWHTGANVLTF

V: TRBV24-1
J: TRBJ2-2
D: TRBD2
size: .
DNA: TGTGCCACCAGTGATCCTAGCGGGGGGACCGGGGAGCTGTTTTTT
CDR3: CATSDPSGGTGELFF

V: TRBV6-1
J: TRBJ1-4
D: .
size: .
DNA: TGTGCCAGCAGTGACCCCAGGACACCTCATGGAGAAAAACTGTTTTTT
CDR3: CASSDPRTPHGEKLFF

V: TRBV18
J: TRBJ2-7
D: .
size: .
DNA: TGTGCCAGCTCACCAATACCAGGGGCCCCCTACGAGCAGTACTTC
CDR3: CASSPIPGAPYEQYF

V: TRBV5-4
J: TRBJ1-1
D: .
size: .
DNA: TGTGCCAGCAGCTTGGCCGGACAGTCGAACACTGAAGCTTTCTTT
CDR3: CASSLAGQSNTEAFF

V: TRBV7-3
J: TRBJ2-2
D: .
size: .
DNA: TGTGCCAGCACTGAAACCCCGGGAACGAACACCGGGGAGCTGTTTTTT
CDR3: CASTETPGTNTGELFF

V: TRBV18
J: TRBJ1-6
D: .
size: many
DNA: TGTGCCAGCTCACCAAACCTTCCGGGGGGATCTGTTGGTTCACCCCTCCACTTT
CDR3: CASSPNLPGGSVGSPLHF

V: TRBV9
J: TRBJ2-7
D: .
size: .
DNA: TGTGCCAGCAGCGTAGGGTCAGCGACCTCCTACGAGCAGTACTTC
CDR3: CASSVGSATSYEQYF

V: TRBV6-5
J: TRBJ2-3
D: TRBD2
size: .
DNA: TGTGCCAGCAGTTACTCGACTAGCGGGGGATATACGCAGTATTTT
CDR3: CASSYSTSGGYTQYF

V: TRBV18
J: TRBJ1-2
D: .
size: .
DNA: TGTGCCAGCTCACCATCAGGGGAAATTACGTATGGCTACACCTTC
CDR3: CASSPSGEITYGYTF

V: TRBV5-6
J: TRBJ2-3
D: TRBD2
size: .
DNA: TGTGCCAGCAGCCGTCTCGCCCTAGGCGGGGGGCAGGATACGCAGTATTTT
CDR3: CASSRLALGGGQDTQYF

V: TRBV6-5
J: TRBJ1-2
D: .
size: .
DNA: TGTGCCAGCAGCCTAGACAGGACGGGTGGCTACACCTTC
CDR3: CASSLDRTGGYTF

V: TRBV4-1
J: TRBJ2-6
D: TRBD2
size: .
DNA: TGCGCCAGCAGCCAAGAAGGTGGGGGGGTGTCTGGGGCCAACGTCCTGACTTTC
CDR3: CASSQEGGGVSGANVLTF

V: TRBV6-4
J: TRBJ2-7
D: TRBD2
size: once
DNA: TGTGCCAGCAGTGATCGCGACAGGGGACTAGCGGAGAGCTCCTACGAGCAGTACTTC
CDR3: CASSDRDRGLAESSYEQYF

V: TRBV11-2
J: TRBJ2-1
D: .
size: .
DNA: TGTGCCAGCAGCTTGTCGGGTACCTACAATGAGCAGTTCTTC
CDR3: CASSLSGTYNEQFF

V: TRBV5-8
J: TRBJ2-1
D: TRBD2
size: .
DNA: TGTGCCAGCACCCTCGGCGGGAGCTCCTACAATGAGCAGTTCTTC
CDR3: CASTLGGSSYNEQFF

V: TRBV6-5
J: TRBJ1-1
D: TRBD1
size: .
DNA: TGTGCCGTTCACAGGGGGCAGGATACTGAAGCTTTCTTT
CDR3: CAVHRGQDTEAFF

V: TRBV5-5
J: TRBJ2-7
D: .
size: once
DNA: TGTGCCAGCAGCTTGGGGGCGTACGAGCAGTACTTC
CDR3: CASSLGAYEQYF

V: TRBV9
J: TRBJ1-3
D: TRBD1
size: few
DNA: TGTGCCAGCAGCGTTCAACAGGGGGCTGGAAACACCATATATTTT
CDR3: CASSVQQGAGNTIYF

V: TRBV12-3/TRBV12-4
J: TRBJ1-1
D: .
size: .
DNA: TGTGCCAGCAGTTTAGATTCGGGGAAGACGGCTTTCTTT
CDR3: CASSLDSGKTAFF

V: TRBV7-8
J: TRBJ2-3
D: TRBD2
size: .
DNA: TGTGCCAGCAGCTTAGGGTTCCAGCGGGGAACATTTAGCACAGATACGCAGTATTTT
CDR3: CASSLGFQRGTFSTDTQYF

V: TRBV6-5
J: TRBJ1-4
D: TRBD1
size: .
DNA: TGTGCCACCCTGGGACAGGGGCGTGAAAAACTGTTTTTT
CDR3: CATLGQGREKLFF

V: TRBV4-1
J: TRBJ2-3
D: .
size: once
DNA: TGCGCCAGCAGCCGAAATCCCATTGCAGCGGATGGCACAGATACGCAGTATTTT
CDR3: CASSRNPIAADGTDTQYF

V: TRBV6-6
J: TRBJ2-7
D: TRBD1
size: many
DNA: TGTGCCAGCAGTAGACAGGGGAGTTACGAGCAGTACTTC
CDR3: CASSRQGSYEQYF

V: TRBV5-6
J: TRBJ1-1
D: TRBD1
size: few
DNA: TGTGCCAGCAGCCAAGACAGGGTAACTGAAGCTTTCTTT
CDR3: CASSQDRVTEAFF

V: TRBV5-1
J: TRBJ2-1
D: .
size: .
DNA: TGCGCCAGCAGAGGAGAACTAGGGAATGAGCAGTTCTTC
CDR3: CASRGELGNEQFF

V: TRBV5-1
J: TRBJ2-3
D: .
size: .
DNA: TGCGCCAGCAGCCCCCTTGAGAGGGCTCTCACAGATACGCAGTATTTT
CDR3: CASSPLERALTDTQYF

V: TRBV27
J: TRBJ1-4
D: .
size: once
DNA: TGTGCCAGCAGTTCCCGCCGAGATGAAAAACTGTTTTTT
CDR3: CASSSRRDEKLFF

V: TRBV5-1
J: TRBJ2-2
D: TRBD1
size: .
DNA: TGCGCCAGCAGCTTCGGACAGGGGGCGAAAGGGGAGCTGTTTTTT
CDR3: CASSFGQGAKGELFF

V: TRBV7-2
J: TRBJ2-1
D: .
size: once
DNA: TGTGCCAGCAGCTGGAGCTCCTACAATGAGCAGTTCTTC
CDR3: CASSWSSYNEQFF

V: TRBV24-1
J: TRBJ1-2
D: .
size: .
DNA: TGTGCCACCAGTGACTCAGGGCGGTATGGCTACACCTTC
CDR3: CATSDSGRYGYTF

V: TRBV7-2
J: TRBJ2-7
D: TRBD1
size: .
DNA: TGTGCCAGCAGCGCCCGACAGGGGCCTTACGAGCAGTACTTC
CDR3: CASSARQGPYEQYF

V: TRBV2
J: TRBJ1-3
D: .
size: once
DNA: TGTGCCAGCAGTGTCACCCTCCCACAGGGAAACACCATATATTTT
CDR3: CASSVTLPQGNTIYF

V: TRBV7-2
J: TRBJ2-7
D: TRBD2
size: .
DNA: TGTGCCAGCAGCTCCTTTCGGGGGGGCTACGAGCAGTACTTC
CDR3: CASSSFRGGYEQYF

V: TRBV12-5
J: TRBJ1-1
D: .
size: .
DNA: TGTGCTAGTGGTTTGGCGACAGAGACCTTTGAAGCTTTCTTT
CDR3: CASGLATETFEAFF

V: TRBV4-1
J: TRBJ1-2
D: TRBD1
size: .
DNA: TGCGCCAGCAGCCGGACCGGGACAGGGGACGGAAATAACTATGGCTACACCTTC
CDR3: CASSRTGTGDGNNYGYTF

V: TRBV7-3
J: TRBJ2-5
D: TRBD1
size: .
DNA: TGTGCCAGCAGCTTAAAAACAGGGGGCGGTATAGAGACCCAGTACTTC
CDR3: CASSLKTGGGIETQYF

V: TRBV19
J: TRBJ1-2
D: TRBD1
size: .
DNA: TGTGCCAGAGTAGGCTGGGGACAGGTGGAACCATATGGCTACACCTTC
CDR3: CARVGWGQVEPYGYTF

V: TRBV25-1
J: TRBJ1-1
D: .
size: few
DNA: TGTGCCAGCAGTGACCCAGGGATGGGAAGCACTGAAGCTTTCTTT
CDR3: CASSDPGMGSTEAFF

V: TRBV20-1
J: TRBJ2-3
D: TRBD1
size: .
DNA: TGCAGTGCTCCTACAGGGGCAACGCAGTATTTT
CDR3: CSAPTGATQYF

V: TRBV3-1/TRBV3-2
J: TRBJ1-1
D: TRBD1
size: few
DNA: TGTGCCAGCAGCCGACAGGGGGCTGGTGAAGCTTTCTTT
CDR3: CASSRQGAGEAFF

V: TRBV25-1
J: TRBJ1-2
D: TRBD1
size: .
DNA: TGTGCCAGCAGTCCCCTGGGGACAGGGGTCGACTATGGCTACACCTTC
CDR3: CASSPLGTGVDYGYTF

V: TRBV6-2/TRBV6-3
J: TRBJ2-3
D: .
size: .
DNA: TGTGCCAGCAGTTACTCCCCGAGCGGACCTGGTACGCAGTATTTT
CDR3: CASSYSPSGPGTQYF

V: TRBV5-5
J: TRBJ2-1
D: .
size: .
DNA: TGTGCCAGCAGCTTGGAAGCGGACCCCTACAATGAGCAGTTCTTC
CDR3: CASSLEADPYNEQFF

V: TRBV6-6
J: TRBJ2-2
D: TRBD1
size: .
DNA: TGTGCCAGCAAAAGGACAGGGGTGTCCGGGGAGCTGTTTTTT
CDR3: CASKRTGVSGELFF